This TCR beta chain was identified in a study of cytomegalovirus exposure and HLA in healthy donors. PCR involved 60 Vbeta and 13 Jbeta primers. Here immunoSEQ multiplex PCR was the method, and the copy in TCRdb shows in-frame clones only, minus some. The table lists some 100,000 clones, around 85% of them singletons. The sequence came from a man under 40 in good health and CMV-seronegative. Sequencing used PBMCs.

The DNA for the CDR3 is TGTGCCAGCAGCCAATCTAGTATCACGCAGTATTTT. It yields the protein CASSQSSITQYF. The genes are TRBV14 and TRBJ2-3; D uncertain. This CDR3 has 12 amino acids. V was pared by 2 bases and J by 9 bases, with 9 bases between. Germline values: CDR1 SGHDN, CDR2 FVKESK. Variable domain in full (rest from reference TRBV14 and TRBJ2-3): EAGVTQFPSHSVIEKGQTVTLRCDPISGHDNLYWYRRVMGKEIKFLLHFVKESKQDESGMPNNRFLAERTGGTYSTLKVQPAELEDSGVYFCASSQSSITQYFGPGTRLTVL.